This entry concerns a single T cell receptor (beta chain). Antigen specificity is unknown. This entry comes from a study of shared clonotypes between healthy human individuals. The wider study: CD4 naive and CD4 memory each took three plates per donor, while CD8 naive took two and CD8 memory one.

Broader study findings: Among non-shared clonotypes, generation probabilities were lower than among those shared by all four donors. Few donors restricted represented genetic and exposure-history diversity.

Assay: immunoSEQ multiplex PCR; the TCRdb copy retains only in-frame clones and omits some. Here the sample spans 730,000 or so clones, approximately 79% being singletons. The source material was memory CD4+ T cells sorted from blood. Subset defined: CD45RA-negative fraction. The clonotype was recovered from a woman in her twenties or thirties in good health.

The CDR3: CASSSTYRDGYTF. In DNA, the CDR3 is TGTGCCAGCAGTTCGACTTATCGAGATGGCTACACCTTC. The V call is TRBV28, the J call TRBJ1-2; D is unclear. This CDR3 comprises 13 residues. Trimming took 4 bases from V and 6 from J, leaving 12 bases between them. CDR1 is MDHEN, CDR2 SYDVKM, per germline.